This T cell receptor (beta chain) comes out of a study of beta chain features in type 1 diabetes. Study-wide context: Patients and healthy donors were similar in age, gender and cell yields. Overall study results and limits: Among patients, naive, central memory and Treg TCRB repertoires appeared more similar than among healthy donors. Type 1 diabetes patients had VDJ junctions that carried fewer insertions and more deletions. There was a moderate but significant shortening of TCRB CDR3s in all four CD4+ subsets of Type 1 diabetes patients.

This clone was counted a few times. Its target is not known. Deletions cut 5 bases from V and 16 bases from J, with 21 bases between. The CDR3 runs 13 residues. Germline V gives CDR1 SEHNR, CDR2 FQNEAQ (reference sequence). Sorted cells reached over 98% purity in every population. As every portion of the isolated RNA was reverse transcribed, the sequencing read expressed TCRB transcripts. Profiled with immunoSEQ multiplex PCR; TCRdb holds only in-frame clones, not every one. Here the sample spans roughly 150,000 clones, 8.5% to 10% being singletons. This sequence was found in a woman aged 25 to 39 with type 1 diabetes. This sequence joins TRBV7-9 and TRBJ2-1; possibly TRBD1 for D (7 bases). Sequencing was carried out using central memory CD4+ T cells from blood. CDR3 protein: CASSAGTAGGEFF. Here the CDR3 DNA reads TGTGCCAGCAGCGCCGGGACAGCCGGGGGAGAATTCTTC.